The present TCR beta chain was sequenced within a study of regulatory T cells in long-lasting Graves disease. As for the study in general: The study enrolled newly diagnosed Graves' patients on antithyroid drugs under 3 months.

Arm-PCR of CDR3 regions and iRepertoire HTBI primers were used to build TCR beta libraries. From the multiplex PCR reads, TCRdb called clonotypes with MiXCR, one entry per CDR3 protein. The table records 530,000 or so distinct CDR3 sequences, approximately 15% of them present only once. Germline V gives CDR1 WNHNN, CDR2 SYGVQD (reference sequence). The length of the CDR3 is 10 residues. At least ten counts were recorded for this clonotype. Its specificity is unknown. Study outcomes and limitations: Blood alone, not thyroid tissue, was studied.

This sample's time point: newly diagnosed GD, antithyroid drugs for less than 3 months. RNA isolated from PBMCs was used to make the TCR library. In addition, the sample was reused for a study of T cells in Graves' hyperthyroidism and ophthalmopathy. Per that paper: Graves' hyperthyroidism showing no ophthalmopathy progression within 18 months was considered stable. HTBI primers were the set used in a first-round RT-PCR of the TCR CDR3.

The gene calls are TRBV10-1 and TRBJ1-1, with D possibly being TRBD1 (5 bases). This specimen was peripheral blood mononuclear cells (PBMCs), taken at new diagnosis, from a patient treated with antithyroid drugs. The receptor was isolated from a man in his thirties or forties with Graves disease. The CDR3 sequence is CSRPPTDRFF. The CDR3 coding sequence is TGCTCCCGGCCCCCGACAGATCGGTTCTTT.